A single sample is the source of the 9 T cell receptor beta chains below, sequenced in a study of T cell responses to AZD1222 COVID-19 vaccine. Only in-frame clones appear in the TCRdb table, and some are missing; sequencing was by immunoSEQ multiplex PCR. The sample has some 130,000 clones; about nine tenths are singletons. Sequenced here: peripheral blood, sampled on day 0 of AZD1222 vaccination. The source of these receptors is an adult in good health.

The chain links TRBV3-1 (or the pseudogene TRBV3-2) to TRBJ2-3, with 9 bases matching TRBD1. The CDR3 spans 14 residues. V lost 6 bases and J lost 5; bases outside the gene matches: 6. Germline V gene sequence: CDR1 LGHDT, CDR2 YNNKEL (reference sequence). The chain's CDR3 is CASRDRGGLDTQYF. CDR3 nucleotides: TGTGCCAGCAGGGACAGGGGCGGGCTAGATACGCAGTATTTT.

This clone has just a few counts. The J gene is TRBJ1-4, the V gene TRBV6-5; 7 bases fit TRBD1. J lost 8 bases, V lost 0 bases, and 6 bases had no gene match. The CDR3 sequence is 15 residues long. The germline gives CDR1 MNHEY, CDR2 SVGAGI. The CDR3 region is CASSYSGGFGEKLFF. The CDR3 DNA reads TGTGCCAGCAGTTACTCAGGGGGCTTTGGGGAAAAACTGTTTTTT.

The chain combines TRBV7-9 with TRBJ1-3, with 7 positions matching TRBD1. The ends lost 3 bases at V and 8 bases at J; junction bases unmatched: 7. Germline V gene data show CDR1 as SEHNR and CDR2 as FQNEAQ (reference sequence). This CDR3 contains 14 residues. CDR3 nucleotides: TGTGCCAGCAGCTTCGGGACAGACGCAGACACCATATATTTT. Amino acid sequence: CASSFGTDADTIYF.

This clone was recorded once. The genes are TRBV4-1 and TRBJ1-4; 8 positions agree with TRBD1. V was pared by 6 bases and J by 7 bases, with 4 bases of the junction left unmatched. Germline V gene data show CDR1 as MGHRA and CDR2 as YSYEKL. This CDR3 is built from 13 residues. CDR3 nucleotide sequence: TGCGCCAGCAGGAAGGACAGGGTTGAAAAACTGTTTTTT. Amino acid sequence: CASRKDRVEKLFF.

The J gene is TRBJ2-1, the V gene TRBV9; TRBD2 might be the D (6 bases). This CDR3 comprises 16 residues. Germline V gene data show CDR1 as SGDLS and CDR2 as YYNGEE. The V end was cut by 3 bases, the J end by 3 bases, with 16 bases between. The DNA for the CDR3 is TGTGCCAGCAGCGACGGGAGCGGGCCAGTCTACAATGAGCAGTTCTTC. Its translation is CASSDGSGPVYNEQFF.

The chain is built from TRBV11-3 and TRBJ2-3, with 8 bases fitting TRBD2. The germline V gene has CDR1 SGHNT and CDR2 YENEEA. This CDR3 is built from 14 residues. Trimming cost V 5 bases and J 6 bases; bases outside gene matches: 7. The CDR3 region has the DNA TGTGCCAGCAGCCCAGAGCGGGGGAGTGATACGCAGTATTTT. It translates to CASSPERGSDTQYF.

The V call is TRBV27, the J call TRBJ1-6; tentatively, D is TRBD1 (5 bases). CDR1 is MNHEY, CDR2 SMNVEV, per germline (reference sequence). The CDR3 consists of 13 residues. Trimming stripped 11 bases from V and 4 bases from J, with 12 bases between. The CDR3 spells CASLGGYNSPLHF. CDR3 bases: TGTGCCTCCCTTGGGGGGTATAATTCACCCCTCCACTTT.

The chain couples TRBV5-1 to TRBJ2-7; D uncertain. Trimming stripped 0 bases from V and 6 bases from J, with 16 bases between. The CDR3 is 15 residues long. CDR1 is SGHRS, CDR2 YFSETQ, per germline. The CDR3 is CASSLEGFNAREQYF. The CDR3 nucleotides are TGCGCCAGCAGCTTGGAAGGTTTCAATGCTCGCGAGCAGTACTTC.

This clone came up once. The V call is TRBV6-2 or TRBV6-3, the J call TRBJ1-1; TRBD1 matches 8 bases. The junction had 15 bases not matched to a gene; V was cut back by 6 bases and J by 3 bases. Germline V gene data show CDR1 as MNHEY and CDR2 as SVGEGT. The CDR3 runs 17 residues. Here the CDR3 DNA reads TGTGCCAGCAGCCAACGCCGGACAGGGAATGGGGACACTGAAGCTTTCTTT. It is translated as CASSQRRTGNGDTEAFF.